This TCR beta chain was obtained from a study of early T cells in non-severe SARS-CoV-2 infection. V dropped 9 bases and J dropped 0 bases, with 20 bases sitting between them. CDR1 MNHNS and CDR2 SASEGT come from the germline V gene. CDR3 length equals 17 residues. Individual cDNA molecules carried attached unique molecular identifiers. TCRdb used MiXCR to reprocess the 5' RACE reads, holding one entry per CDR3 protein. This table holds tens of thousands of distinct CDR3 sequences, roughly 16% found once. This TCR derives from an adult who was a healthcare worker with PCR-confirmed SARS-CoV-2 infection or an uninfected control (not recorded which). V gene TRBV6-1 combines with J gene TRBJ2-2; D may match TRBD1 or TRBD2 (5 bases each). The sequencing used whole blood, collected at baseline. CDR3 DNA: TGTGCCAGTCTTGCCAATTGGGACGGATCGAACACCGGGGAGCTGTTTTTT. As protein: CASLANWDGSNTGELFF.